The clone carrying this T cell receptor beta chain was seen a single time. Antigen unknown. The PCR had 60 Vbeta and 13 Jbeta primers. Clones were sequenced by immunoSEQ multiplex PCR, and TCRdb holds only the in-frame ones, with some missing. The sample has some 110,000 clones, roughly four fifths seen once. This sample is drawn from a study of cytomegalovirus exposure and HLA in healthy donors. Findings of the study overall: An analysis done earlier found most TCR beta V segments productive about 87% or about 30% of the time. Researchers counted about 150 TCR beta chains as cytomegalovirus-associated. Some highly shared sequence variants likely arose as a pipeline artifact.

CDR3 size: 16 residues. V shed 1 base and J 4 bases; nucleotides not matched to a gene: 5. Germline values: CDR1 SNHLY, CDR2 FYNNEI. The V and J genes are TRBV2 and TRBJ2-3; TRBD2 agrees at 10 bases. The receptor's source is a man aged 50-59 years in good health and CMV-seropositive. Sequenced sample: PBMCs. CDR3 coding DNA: TGTGCCAGCAGTGAAGAGGCTAGCGGGAGCGCAGATACGCAGTATTTT. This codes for CASSEEASGSADTQYF.